The next 21 T cell receptor beta chains were all read from a single sample in a study of shared T cell receptors in the human thymus. Method: immunoSEQ multiplex PCR; TCRdb's copy keeps in-frame clones and lacks some. Of roughly 710,000 clones in the sample, roughly 88% were seen once. These same data were also listed under a study on human thymus T cells.

Sequencing used thymocytes. Receptors originate from a girl under two years old with a congenital heart defect.

The chain recombines TRBV29-1 with TRBJ1-1; 12 bases match TRBD1. The CDR3 is made up of 18 amino acids. CDR1 is SQVTM and CDR2 is ANQGSEA in the germline V gene. V shed 7 bases, J shed 8 bases, and the junction held 23 bases outside the gene matches. The CDR3 nucleotides are TGCAGCGCATCCGGGACAGGGGGCGAAAAGCACCGAGAACCGGAAGCTTTCTTT. This gives the protein CSASGTGGEKHREPEAFF.

This clone was recorded once. This sequence joins TRBV29-1 and TRBJ2-1; 11 positions match TRBD2. Germline CDR1 reads SQVTM; CDR2 reads ANQGSEA. V was pared by 6 bases and J by 7 bases, with 8 bases of the junction left unmatched. CDR3 length: 14 residues. CDR3 sequence (DNA): TGCAGCGTGCAACTAGCGGGGGCGACTAATGAGCAGTTCTTC. Translation: CSVQLAGATNEQFF.

This chain links TRBV6-1 with TRBJ1-1; the D gene is possibly TRBD1 (6 bases). The CDR3 spans 16 residues. Germline V lookup: CDR1 MNHNS, CDR2 SASEGT. V was clipped by 4 bases and J by 2 bases, with 17 bases between them. DNA of the CDR3: TGTGCCAGCAGTGTACGGGACACCCTTTACAACACTGAAGCTTTCTTT. Amino acids: CASSVRDTLYNTEAFF.

The gene calls are TRBV5-4 and TRBJ1-2, with D possibly being TRBD1 (5 bases). The CDR3 contains 14 residues. Germline V CDR1 and CDR2: SGHNT, YYREEE (reference sequence). V shed 5 bases and J shed 2 bases, with 13 bases lying between them. The CDR3 is CASSSDSRNYGYTF. Here the CDR3 DNA reads TGTGCCAGCAGTTCCGACAGCCGAAACTATGGCTACACCTTC.

V gene TRBV7-8 combines with J gene TRBJ1-5, with a weak D call TRBD1 (5 bases). The V end lost 1 base, the J end lost 2 bases, and 24 bases lay between the germline ends. Per the germline V gene, CDR1 is SGHVS and CDR2 is FQNEAQ. The CDR3 has 20 residues. CDR3 sequence: CASSLVRSRPGYNGNQPQHF. CDR3 nucleotides: TGTGCCAGCAGCTTAGTTCGGAGCCGACCAGGGTATAATGGCAATCAGCCCCAGCATTTT.

The V call is TRBV28, the J call TRBJ2-4; 10 nucleotides match TRBD2. The CDR3 length is 15 residues. Germline V gene lookup returns CDR1 MDHEN and CDR2 SYDVKM. With V trimmed by 8 bases and J by 1 base, 5 bases remained unmatched. The CDR3 sequence: CASWGGLAAKNIQYF. Here the CDR3 DNA reads TGTGCCAGCTGGGGGGGACTAGCGGCCAAAAACATTCAGTACTTC.

The chain combines TRBV5-1 with TRBJ2-7; D not resolved. Trimming left V 6 bases short and J 12 bases short, with 7 bases between. Germline CDR1 SGHRS, CDR2 YFSETQ. This CDR3 region has 8 residues. The CDR3 bases are TGCGCCAGCAATTTTAGGTACTTC. Its protein is CASNFRYF. The variable domain in full, completed from reference TRBV5-1 and TRBJ2-7, reads KAGVTQTPRYLIKTRGQQVTLSCSPISGHRSVSWYQQTPGQGLQFLFEYFSETQRNKGNFPGRFSGRQFSNSRSEMNVSTLELGDSALYLCASNFRYFGPGTRLTVT.

This chain links TRBV27 with TRBJ1-2; 8 bases match TRBD1. CDR1 and CDR2 (germline): MNHEY, SMNVEV (reference sequence). This CDR3 region has 14 residues. Trimming at V came to 5 bases and at J to 4 bases, leaving 6 bases not matched to a gene. CDR3 bases: TGTGCCAGCAGTCCGGCAGGGGGCGCCTATGGCTACACCTTC. Translating it yields CASSPAGGAYGYTF.

This sequence joins TRBV5-1 and TRBJ2-5; perhaps TRBD1 as D (5 bases). The V and J ends lost 3 bases and 4 bases respectively, with 16 bases between them. Germline V lookup: CDR1 SGHRS, CDR2 YFSETQ. The CDR3 has 15 amino acids. The CDR3 DNA sequence: TGCGCCAGCAGCTCATTTCTCGGGCAGGGAGAGACCCAGTACTTC. Protein: CASSSFLGQGETQYF.

The J gene is TRBJ2-7, the V gene TRBV5-6, with 8 bases aligning to TRBD1. Trimming took 0 bases from V and 0 from J; bases not matched to a gene: 5. Germline loops: CDR1 SGHDT, CDR2 YYEEEE. The CDR3 extends over 16 amino acids. The CDR3 protein is CASSLELGTGSYEQYF. The CDR3 nucleotides are TGTGCCAGCAGCTTGGAGTTGGGGACAGGCTCCTACGAGCAGTACTTC.

V is TRBV28 and J is TRBJ2-7, with D possibly matching TRBD1 (5 bases). V was shortened by 8 bases and J by 3 bases, with 20 bases between the two germline ends. There are 15 residues in the CDR3. Germline V lookup: CDR1 MDHEN, CDR2 SYDVKM. CDR3 sequence reads: CASVSLFRGFYEQYF. DNA for the CDR3: TGTGCCAGCGTCTCGCTGTTTAGGGGATTCTACGAGCAGTACTTC.

V usage is TRBV20-1 and J usage is TRBJ2-4; maybe TRBD1 (5 bases). The CDR3 loop spans 11 amino acids. V gave up 4 bases and J gave up 7 bases, with 8 bases separating them. Germline CDR1 and CDR2: DFQATT and SNEGSKA (reference sequence). The DNA for the CDR3 is TGCAGTGCTATGGGGCTCAACATTCAGTACTTC. Its protein is CSAMGLNIQYF.

The chain joins TRBV10-2 to TRBJ2-3; weak D call: TRBD2 (5 bases). The CDR3 contains 11 residues. V lost 5 bases and J 11 bases, leaving 11 bases between the germline ends. CDR1 WSHSY and CDR2 SAAADI come from the germline V gene. CDR3 in amino acids: CASSFTREQYF. Written as DNA, the CDR3 is TGCGCCAGCAGTTTTACGAGGGAGCAGTATTTT.

V and J are TRBV27 and TRBJ1-1, with D possibly TRBD1 on 5 matching bases. The CDR3 loop spans 12 amino acids. Looked up from germline, CDR1 is MNHEY and CDR2 is SMNVEV (reference sequence). Between the trimmed V and J ends, which lost 4 bases and 10 bases, there was a span of 13 bases. The CDR3 DNA is TGTGCCAGCAGTTATAGGGGAGGGCGAGCTTTCTTT. This gives the protein CASSYRGGRAFF.

This chain joins TRBV4-1 and TRBJ2-7, with D perhaps TRBD1 (6 bases). V lost 2 bases, J lost 2 bases, and 19 bases lay in between. The CDR3 is 17 residues long. Per the germline V gene, CDR1 is MGHRA and CDR2 is YSYEKL. The CDR3 nucleotides are TGCGCCAGCAGCCAACCCGAAGAAACAGGGAGAGCCTACGAGCAGTACTTC. Translation gives CASSQPEETGRAYEQYF.

This clone was detected only a few times. The chain is built from TRBV29-1 and TRBJ1-1, with 10 bases matching TRBD1. Trimming took 6 bases from V and 2 from J; bases not matched to a gene: 6. From germline, CDR1 is SQVTM and CDR2 ANQGSEA. The CDR3 runs 14 residues. The CDR3 reads CSVGDRGPNTEAFF. CDR3 nucleotide sequence: TGCAGCGTCGGGGACAGGGGCCCCAACACTGAAGCTTTCTTT. The complete variable domain, with remaining parts taken from reference TRBV29-1 and TRBJ1-1, reads SAVISQKPSRDICQRGTSLTIQCQVDSQVTMMFWYRQQPGQSLTLIATANQGSEATYESGFVIDKFPISRPNLTFSTLTVSNMSPEDSSIYLCSVGDRGPNTEAFFGQGTRLTVV.

The rearrangement uses TRBV5-1 and TRBJ1-6, with 9 bases lining up with TRBD1. CDR3 size: 15 residues. V dropped 2 bases and J dropped 9; count of bases not matched to a gene: 6. The V gene's germline CDR1 is SGHRS and CDR2 YFSETQ. CDR3 DNA sequence: TGCGCCAGCAGCTTAGTACAGGGGGCAGCTTCACCCCTCCACTTT. Translated, it gives CASSLVQGAASPLHF.

V gene TRBV11-2 combines with J gene TRBJ2-2; D remains ambiguous. The ends were cut back, 6 bases at V and 5 bases at J, with 4 bases in the middle. The CDR3 length is 11 residues. Per the germline V gene, CDR1 is SGHAT and CDR2 is FQNNGV. The CDR3, as DNA: TGTGCCAGCAGATCAACCGGGGAGCTGTTTTTT. As protein: CASRSTGELFF.

The CDR3 reads CASSQEPTGESTEAFF. The CDR3 DNA sequence: TGTGCCAGCAGCCAAGAACCGACAGGGGAGAGCACTGAAGCTTTCTTT. The chain has TRBV14 and TRBJ1-1; 8 nucleotides line up with TRBD1. CDR1 is SGHDN, CDR2 FVKESK, per germline. CDR3 length equals 16 residues. Unmatched junction bases numbered 7, after V lost 0 bases and J lost 4 bases.

The V call is TRBV7-9, the J call TRBJ1-1, with D maybe TRBD1 (5 bases). CDR1 and CDR2 (germline): SEHNR, FQNEAQ (reference sequence). V was shortened by 3 bases and J by 1 base, with 21 bases between the two germline ends. This CDR3 is built from 18 residues. DNA of the CDR3: TGTGCCAGCAGCTTTATGGTAGCGGCGACAGACGAGAACACTGAAGCTTTCTTT. It encodes CASSFMVAATDENTEAFF.

V usage is TRBV5-6 and J usage is TRBJ2-1; TRBD2 agrees at 13 bases. This CDR3 is 16 amino acids long. Germline loops: CDR1 SGHDT, CDR2 YYEEEE. V shed 4 bases and J 8 bases; nucleotides not matched to a gene: 9. CDR3 sequence: CASSTLLAGGPDEQFF. Written as DNA, the CDR3 is TGTGCCAGCAGCACCCTACTAGCGGGGGGGCCTGATGAGCAGTTCTTC. The variable domain in full, completed from reference TRBV5-6 and TRBJ2-1, reads DAGVTQSPTHLIKTRGQQVTLRCSPKSGHDTVSWYQQALGQGPQFIFQYYEEEERQRGNFPDRFSGHQFPNYSSELNVNALLLGDSALYLCASSTLLAGGPDEQFFGPGTRLTVL.